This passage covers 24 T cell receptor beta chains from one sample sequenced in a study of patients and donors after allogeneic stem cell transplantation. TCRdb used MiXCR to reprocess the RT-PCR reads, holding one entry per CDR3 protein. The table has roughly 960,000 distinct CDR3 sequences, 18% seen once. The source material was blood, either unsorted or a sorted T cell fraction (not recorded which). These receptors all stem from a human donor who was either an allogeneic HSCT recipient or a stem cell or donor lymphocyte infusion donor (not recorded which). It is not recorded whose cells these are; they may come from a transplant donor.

Written as DNA, the CDR3 is TGTGCCACTAATCTAGCGGGGGGAGACACCGGGGAGCTGTTTTTT. Protein product: CATNLAGGDTGELFF. The chain couples TRBV15 to TRBJ2-2, with 11 bases identical to TRBD2. The J segment lost 3 bases and the V segment lost 9 bases, leaving 6 bases of the junction unmatched. CDR1 LNHNV and CDR2 YYDKDF come from the germline V gene (reference sequence). This CDR3 is built from 15 residues.

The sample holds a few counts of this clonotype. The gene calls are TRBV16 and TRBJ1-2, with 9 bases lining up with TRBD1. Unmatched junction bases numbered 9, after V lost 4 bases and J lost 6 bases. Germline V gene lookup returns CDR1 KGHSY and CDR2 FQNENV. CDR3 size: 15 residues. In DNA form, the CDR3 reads TGTGCCAGCAGCCGACCGGGACAGGGCAGGAATGGCTACACCTTC. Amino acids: CASSRPGQGRNGYTF.

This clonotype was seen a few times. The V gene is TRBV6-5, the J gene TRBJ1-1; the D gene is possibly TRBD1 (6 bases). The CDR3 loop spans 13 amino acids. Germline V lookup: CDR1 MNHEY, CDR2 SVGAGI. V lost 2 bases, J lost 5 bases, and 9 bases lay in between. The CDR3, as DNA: TGTGCCAGCAGTTACCGGGGGCAGACTGAAGCTTTCTTT. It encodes CASSYRGQTEAFF.

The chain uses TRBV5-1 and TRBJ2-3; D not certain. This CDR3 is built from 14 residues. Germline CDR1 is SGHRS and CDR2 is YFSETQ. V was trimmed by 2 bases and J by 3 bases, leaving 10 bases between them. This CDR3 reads CASSFWPETDTQYF. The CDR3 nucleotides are TGCGCCAGCAGCTTTTGGCCGGAGACAGATACGCAGTATTTT.

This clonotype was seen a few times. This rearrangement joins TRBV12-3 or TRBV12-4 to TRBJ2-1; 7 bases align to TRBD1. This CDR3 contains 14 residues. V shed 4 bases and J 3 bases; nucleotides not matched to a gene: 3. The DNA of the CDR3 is TGTGCCAGCAGTTGGGACAGTGACTACAATGAGCAGTTCTTC. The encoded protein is CASSWDSDYNEQFF.

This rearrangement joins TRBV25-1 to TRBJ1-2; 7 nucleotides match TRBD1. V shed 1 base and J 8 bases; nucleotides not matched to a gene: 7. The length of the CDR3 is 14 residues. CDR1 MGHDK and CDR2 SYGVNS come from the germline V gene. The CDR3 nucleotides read TGTGCCAGCAGTGAATTGAGGGGGCTAAGAGGCTACACCTTC. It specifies CASSELRGLRGYTF.

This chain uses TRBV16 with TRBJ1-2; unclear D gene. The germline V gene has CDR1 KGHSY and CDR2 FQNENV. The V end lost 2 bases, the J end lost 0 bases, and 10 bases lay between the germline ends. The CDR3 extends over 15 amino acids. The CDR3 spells CASSQNSLANYGYTF. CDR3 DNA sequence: TGTGCCAGCAGCCAAAATAGTCTCGCTAACTATGGCTACACCTTC.

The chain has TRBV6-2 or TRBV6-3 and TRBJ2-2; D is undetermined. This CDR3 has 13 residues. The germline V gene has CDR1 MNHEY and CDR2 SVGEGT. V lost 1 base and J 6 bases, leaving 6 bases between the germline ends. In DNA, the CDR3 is TGTGCCAGCAGTTACTGGGTTGCCGGGGAGCTGTTTTTT. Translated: CASSYWVAGELFF.

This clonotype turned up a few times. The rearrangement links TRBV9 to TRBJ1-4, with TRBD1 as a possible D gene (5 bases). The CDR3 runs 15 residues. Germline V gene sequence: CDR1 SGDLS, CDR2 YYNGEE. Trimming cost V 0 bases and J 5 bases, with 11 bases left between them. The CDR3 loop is CASSVGGSLNEKLFF. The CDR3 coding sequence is TGTGCCAGCAGCGTAGGGGGCAGTCTGAATGAAAAACTGTTTTTT.

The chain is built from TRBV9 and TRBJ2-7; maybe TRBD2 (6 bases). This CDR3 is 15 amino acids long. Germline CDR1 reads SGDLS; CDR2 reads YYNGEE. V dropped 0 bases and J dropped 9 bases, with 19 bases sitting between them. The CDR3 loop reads CASSVGWDSLRRQYF. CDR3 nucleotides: TGTGCCAGCAGCGTAGGGTGGGACTCCTTACGGCGGCAGTACTTC.

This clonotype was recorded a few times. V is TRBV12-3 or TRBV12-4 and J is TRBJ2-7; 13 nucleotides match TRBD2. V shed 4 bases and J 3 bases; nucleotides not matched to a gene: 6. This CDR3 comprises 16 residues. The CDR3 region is CASSSRTSGRIYEQYF. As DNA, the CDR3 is TGTGCCAGCAGTTCCCGGACTAGCGGGAGAATCTACGAGCAGTACTTC.

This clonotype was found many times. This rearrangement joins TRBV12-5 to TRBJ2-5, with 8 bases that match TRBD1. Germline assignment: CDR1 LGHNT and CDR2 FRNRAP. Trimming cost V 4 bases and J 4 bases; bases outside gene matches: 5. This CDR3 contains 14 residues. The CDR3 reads CASGSGQGRETQYF. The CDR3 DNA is TGTGCTAGTGGTTCCGGACAGGGAAGAGAGACCCAGTACTTC. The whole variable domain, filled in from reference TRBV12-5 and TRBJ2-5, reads DARVTQTPRHKVTEMGQEVTMRCQPILGHNTVFWYRQTMMQGLELLAYFRNRAPLDDSGMPKDRFSAEMPDATLATLKIQPSEPRDSAVYFCASGSGQGRETQYFGPGTRLLVL.

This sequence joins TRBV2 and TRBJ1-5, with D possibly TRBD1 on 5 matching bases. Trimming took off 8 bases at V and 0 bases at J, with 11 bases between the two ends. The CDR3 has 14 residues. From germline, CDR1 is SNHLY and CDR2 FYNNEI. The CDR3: CASVIDSSNQPQHF. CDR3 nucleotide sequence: TGTGCCAGCGTAATAGACAGTAGCAATCAGCCCCAGCATTTT. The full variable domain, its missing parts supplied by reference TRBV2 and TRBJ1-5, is EPEVTQTPSHQVTQMGQEVILRCVPISNHLYFYWYRQILGQKVEFLVSFYNNEISEKSEIFDDQFSVERPDGSNFTLKIRSTKLEDSAMYFCASVIDSSNQPQHFGDGTRLSIL.

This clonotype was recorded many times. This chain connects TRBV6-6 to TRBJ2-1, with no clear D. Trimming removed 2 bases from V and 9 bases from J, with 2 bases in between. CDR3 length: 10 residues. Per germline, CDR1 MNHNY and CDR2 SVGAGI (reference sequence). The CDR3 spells CASSYPEQFF. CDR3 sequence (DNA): TGTGCCAGCAGTTACCCTGAGCAGTTCTTC.

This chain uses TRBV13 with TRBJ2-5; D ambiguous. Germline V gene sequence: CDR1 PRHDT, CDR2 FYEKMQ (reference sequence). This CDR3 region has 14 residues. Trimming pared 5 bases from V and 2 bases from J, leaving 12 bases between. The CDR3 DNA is TGTGCCAGCAGCCCGCCGGAGATTCAAGAGACCCAGTACTTC. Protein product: CASSPPEIQETQYF. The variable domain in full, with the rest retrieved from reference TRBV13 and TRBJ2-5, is AAGVIQSPRHLIKEKRETATLKCYPIPRHDTVYWYQQGPGQDPQFLISFYEKMQSDKGSIPDRFSAQQFSDYHSELNMSSLELGDSALYFCASSPPEIQETQYFGPGTRLLVL.

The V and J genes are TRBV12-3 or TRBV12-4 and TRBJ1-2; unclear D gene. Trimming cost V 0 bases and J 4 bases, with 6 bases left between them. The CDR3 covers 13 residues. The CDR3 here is CASSLAISYGYTF. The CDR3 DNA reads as TGTGCCAGCAGTTTAGCAATCTCCTATGGCTACACCTTC.

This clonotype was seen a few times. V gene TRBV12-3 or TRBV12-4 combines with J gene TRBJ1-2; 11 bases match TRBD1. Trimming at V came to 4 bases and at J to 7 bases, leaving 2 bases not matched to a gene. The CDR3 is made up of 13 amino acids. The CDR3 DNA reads TGTGCCAGCAGTTGGGGGACAGGGGGTGGCTACACCTTC. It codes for CASSWGTGGGYTF.

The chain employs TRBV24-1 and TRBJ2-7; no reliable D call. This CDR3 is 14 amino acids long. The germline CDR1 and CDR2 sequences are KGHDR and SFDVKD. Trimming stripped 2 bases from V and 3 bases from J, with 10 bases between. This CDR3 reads CATSDSRRSYEQYF. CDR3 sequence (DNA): TGTGCCACCAGTGATTCGCGTAGAAGCTACGAGCAGTACTTC.

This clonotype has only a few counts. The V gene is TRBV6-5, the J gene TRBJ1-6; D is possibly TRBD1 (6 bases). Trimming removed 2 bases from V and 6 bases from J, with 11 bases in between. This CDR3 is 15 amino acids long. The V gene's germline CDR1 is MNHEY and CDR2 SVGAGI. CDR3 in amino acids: CASSYGTGSNSPLHF. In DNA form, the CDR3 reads TGTGCCAGCAGTTACGGCACAGGGTCTAATTCACCCCTCCACTTT.

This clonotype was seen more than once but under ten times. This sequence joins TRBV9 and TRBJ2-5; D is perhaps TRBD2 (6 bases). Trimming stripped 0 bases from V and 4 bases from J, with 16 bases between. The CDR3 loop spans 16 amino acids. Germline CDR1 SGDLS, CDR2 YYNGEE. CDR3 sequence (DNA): TGTGCCAGCAGCGTAGGTAGCGGCCGGTGGGGAGAGACCCAGTACTTC. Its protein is CASSVGSGRWGETQYF. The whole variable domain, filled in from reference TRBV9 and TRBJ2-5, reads DSGVTQTPKHLITATGQRVTLRCSPRSGDLSVYWYQQSLDQGLQFLIQYYNGEERAKGNILERFSAQQFPDLHSELNLSSLELGDSALYFCASSVGSGRWGETQYFGPGTRLLVL.

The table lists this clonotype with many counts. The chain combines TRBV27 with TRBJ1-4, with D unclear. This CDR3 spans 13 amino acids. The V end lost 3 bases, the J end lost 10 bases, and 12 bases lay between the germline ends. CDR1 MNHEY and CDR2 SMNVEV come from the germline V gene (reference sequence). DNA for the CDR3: TGTGCCAGCAGTTTGGGCGCTTCAGGAAAACTGTTTTTT. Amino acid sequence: CASSLGASGKLFF.

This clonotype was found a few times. CDR3 DNA sequence: TGTGCCAGCAGCTTAGCATGGAGTGCTGCTAACTATGGCTACACCTTC. Its protein is CASSLAWSAANYGYTF. The chain has TRBV7-2 and TRBJ1-2; D gene ambiguous. V lost 0 bases and J lost 0, with 11 bases in between. The CDR3 is made up of 16 amino acids. Germline V gene lookup returns CDR1 SGHTA and CDR2 FQGNSA.

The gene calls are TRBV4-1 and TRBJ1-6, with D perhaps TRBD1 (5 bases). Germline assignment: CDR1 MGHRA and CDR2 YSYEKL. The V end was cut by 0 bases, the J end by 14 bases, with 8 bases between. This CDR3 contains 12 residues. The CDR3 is CASSQEGRALHF. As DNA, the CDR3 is TGCGCCAGCAGCCAAGAGGGGCGGGCCCTCCACTTT.

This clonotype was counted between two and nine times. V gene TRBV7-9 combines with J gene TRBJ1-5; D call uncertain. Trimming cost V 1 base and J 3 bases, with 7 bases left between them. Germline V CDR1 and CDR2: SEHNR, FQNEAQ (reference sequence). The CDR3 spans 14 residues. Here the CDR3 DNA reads TGTGCCAGCAGCTTAGAAGACCCCAATCAGCCCCAGCATTTT. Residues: CASSLEDPNQPQHF.